A single sample is the source of the 10 T cell receptor beta chains below, sequenced in a study of identical twins (dated by TCRdb to about 2016). Library construction relied on 5' RACE. Data came from an Illumina HiSeq 2000. The public reads were run again by TCRdb, first through fastp at Q25 and then through MiXCR, and only productive beta chains were kept. Each CDR3 protein appears once, grouped with its most common genes and DNA. This sample lists about 690,000 distinct CDR3 sequences; approximately 6.1% were detected once. The ten largest clones take up 1.5% to 2% of the sample. The sample comprised naive T cells sorted from blood. The sample's cell subset or site label is to be understood as: cells isolated with a human naive T-cell isolation kit. The receptors derive from a man aged 18 to 29 in good health.

V and J are TRBV5-5 and TRBJ2-7; D is unclear. Trimming removed 0 bases at V and 4 bases at J, with 11 bases between. Germline CDR1 and CDR2: SGHKS and YYEKEE (reference sequence). There are 14 residues in the CDR3. The CDR3 protein is CASSLEASWYEQYF. CDR3 DNA sequence: TGTGCCAGCAGCTTGGAGGCCAGCTGGTACGAGCAGTACTTC.

In its sample, this clonotype was seen a few times. The CDR3 region is CASSLVAGTPTEAFF. CDR3 sequence (DNA): TGTGCCAGCAGCTTAGTTGCAGGGACGCCCACTGAAGCTTTCTTT. The J gene is TRBJ1-1, the V gene TRBV7-2, with D possibly TRBD1 on 5 matching bases. This CDR3 comprises 15 residues. The V and J ends lost 1 base and 4 bases respectively, with 13 bases between them. CDR1 and CDR2 (germline): SGHTA, FQGNSA.

This clonotype showed up many times. The rearrangement links TRBV15 to TRBJ1-1, with a possible D match to TRBD1 (6 bases). This CDR3 has 14 residues. Trimming stripped 0 bases from V and 4 bases from J, with 9 bases between. CDR1 is LNHNV, CDR2 YYDKDF, per germline (reference sequence). As DNA, the CDR3 is TGTGCCACCAGCAGAGATGCGACAGGCACTGAAGCTTTCTTT. Its protein product is CATSRDATGTEAFF.

This chain joins TRBV27 and TRBJ2-7; the match to TRBD2 covers 8 bases. Germline CDR1 and CDR2: MNHEY and SMNVEV (reference sequence). The J segment lost 1 base and the V segment lost 6 bases, leaving 8 bases of the junction unmatched. This CDR3 comprises 15 residues. The CDR3 here is CASSLGRGGSYEQYF. DNA for the CDR3: TGTGCCAGCAGCCTAGGTCGGGGGGGATCCTACGAGCAGTACTTC.

This clonotype was detected ten times or more. The rearrangement uses TRBV20-1 and TRBJ2-1, with TRBD2 matching over 11 bases. The length of the CDR3 is 16 residues. Germline assignment: CDR1 DFQATT and CDR2 SNEGSKA (reference sequence). V was clipped by 5 bases and J by 4 bases; unmatched bases: 10. The CDR3 is CSAPIAGGMHYNEQFF. CDR3 nucleotide sequence: TGCAGTGCTCCTATAGCGGGAGGGATGCATTACAATGAGCAGTTCTTC.

The rearrangement uses TRBV29-1 and TRBJ1-1; D uncertain. The V gene's germline CDR1 is SQVTM and CDR2 ANQGSEA. This CDR3 has 11 residues. The V end lost 4 bases, the J end lost 4 bases, and 7 bases lay between the germline ends. The CDR3 nucleotides are TGCAGCGTTGTTTCGGCCACTGAAGCTTTCTTT. This sequence encodes CSVVSATEAFF. Combining the CDR3 with reference TRBV29-1 and TRBJ1-1 gives the whole variable domain SAVISQKPSRDICQRGTSLTIQCQVDSQVTMMFWYRQQPGQSLTLIATANQGSEATYESGFVIDKFPISRPNLTFSTLTVSNMSPEDSSIYLCSVVSATEAFFGQGTRLTVV.

This clonotype has at least ten counts. The DNA for the CDR3 is TGTGCCAGCAGGGCCATGAACACTGAAGCTTTCTTT. Protein: CASRAMNTEAFF. This chain joins TRBV6-1 and TRBJ1-1; D not certain. The CDR3 contains 12 residues. Germline-derived CDR1 and CDR2 are MNHNS and SASEGT. Trimming took off 6 bases at V and 0 bases at J, with 5 bases between the two ends.

The rearrangement joins TRBV6-1 to TRBJ2-1; 9 bases match TRBD2. V lost 5 bases to trimming and J lost 2 bases; unmatched junction nucleotides: 4. The CDR3 contains 15 residues. Germline lookup yields CDR1 MNHNS and CDR2 SASEGT. The CDR3 is CASSTGTSPYNEQFF. DNA of the CDR3: TGTGCCAGCAGTACCGGGACTAGCCCCTACAATGAGCAGTTCTTC.

This clonotype has at least ten counts. The chain uses TRBV15 and TRBJ2-1; 12 nucleotides agree with TRBD2. Trimming at V came to 8 bases and at J to 9 bases, leaving 5 bases not matched to a gene. This CDR3 region has 13 residues. Germline V gene data show CDR1 as LNHNV and CDR2 as YYDKDF (reference sequence). CDR3 region: CATGTSGRGEQFF. The CDR3 DNA reads TGTGCCACCGGGACTAGCGGGCGAGGTGAGCAGTTCTTC. Variable domain in full (rest from reference TRBV15 and TRBJ2-1): DAMVIQNPRYQVTQFGKPVTLSCSQTLNHNVMYWYQQKSSQAPKLLFHYYDKDFNNEADTPDNFQSRRPNTSFCFLDIRSPGLGDTAMYLCATGTSGRGEQFFGPGTRLTVL.

This clonotype was observed at least ten times. The chain is built from TRBV5-6 and TRBJ2-1, with 8 bases lining up with TRBD2. J gave up 3 bases and V 4 bases, and 6 bases lay outside the gene matches. Per germline, CDR1 SGHDT and CDR2 YYEEEE. The CDR3 totals 15 residues. The CDR3 nucleotides are TGTGCCAGCAGCCTGACTAGCGTTAGCTACAATGAGCAGTTCTTC. The encoded protein is CASSLTSVSYNEQFF. Full variable domain (outside the CDR3, taken from reference TRBV5-6 and TRBJ2-1): DAGVTQSPTHLIKTRGQQVTLRCSPKSGHDTVSWYQQALGQGPQFIFQYYEEEERQRGNFPDRFSGHQFPNYSSELNVNALLLGDSALYLCASSLTSVSYNEQFFGPGTRLTVL.